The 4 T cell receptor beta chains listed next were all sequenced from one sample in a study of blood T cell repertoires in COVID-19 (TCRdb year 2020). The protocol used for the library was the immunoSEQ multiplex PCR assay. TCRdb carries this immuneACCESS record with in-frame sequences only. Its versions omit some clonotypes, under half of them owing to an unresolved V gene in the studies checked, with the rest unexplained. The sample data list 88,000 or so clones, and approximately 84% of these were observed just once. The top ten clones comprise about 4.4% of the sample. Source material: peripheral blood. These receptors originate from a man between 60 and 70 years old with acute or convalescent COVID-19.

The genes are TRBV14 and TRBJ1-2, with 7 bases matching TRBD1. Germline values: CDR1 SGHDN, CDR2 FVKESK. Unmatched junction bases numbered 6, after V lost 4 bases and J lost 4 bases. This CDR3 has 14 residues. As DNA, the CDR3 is TGTGCCAGCAGCCCGGGACAGAACCTCTATGGCTACACCTTC. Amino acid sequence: CASSPGQNLYGYTF.

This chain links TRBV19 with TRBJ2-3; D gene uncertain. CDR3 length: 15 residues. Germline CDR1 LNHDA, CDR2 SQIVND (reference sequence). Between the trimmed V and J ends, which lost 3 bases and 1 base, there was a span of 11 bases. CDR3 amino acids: CASSIGTAGTDTQYF. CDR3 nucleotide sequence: TGTGCCAGTAGTATTGGTACAGCCGGCACAGATACGCAGTATTTT.

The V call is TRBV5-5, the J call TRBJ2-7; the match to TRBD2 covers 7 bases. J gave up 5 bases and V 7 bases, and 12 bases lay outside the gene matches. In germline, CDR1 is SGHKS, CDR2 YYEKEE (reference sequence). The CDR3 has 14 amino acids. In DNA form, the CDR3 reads TGTGCCAGCCAAAGGCTAGCGGACGTCCACGAGCAGTACTTC. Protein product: CASQRLADVHEQYF.

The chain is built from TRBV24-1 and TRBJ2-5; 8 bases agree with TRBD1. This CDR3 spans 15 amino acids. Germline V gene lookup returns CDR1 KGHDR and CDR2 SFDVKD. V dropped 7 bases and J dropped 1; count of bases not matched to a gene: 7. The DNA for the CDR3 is TGTGCCACCAGCCCAGGGGGCTCCTTCCAAGAGACCCAGTACTTC. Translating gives CATSPGGSFQETQYF.